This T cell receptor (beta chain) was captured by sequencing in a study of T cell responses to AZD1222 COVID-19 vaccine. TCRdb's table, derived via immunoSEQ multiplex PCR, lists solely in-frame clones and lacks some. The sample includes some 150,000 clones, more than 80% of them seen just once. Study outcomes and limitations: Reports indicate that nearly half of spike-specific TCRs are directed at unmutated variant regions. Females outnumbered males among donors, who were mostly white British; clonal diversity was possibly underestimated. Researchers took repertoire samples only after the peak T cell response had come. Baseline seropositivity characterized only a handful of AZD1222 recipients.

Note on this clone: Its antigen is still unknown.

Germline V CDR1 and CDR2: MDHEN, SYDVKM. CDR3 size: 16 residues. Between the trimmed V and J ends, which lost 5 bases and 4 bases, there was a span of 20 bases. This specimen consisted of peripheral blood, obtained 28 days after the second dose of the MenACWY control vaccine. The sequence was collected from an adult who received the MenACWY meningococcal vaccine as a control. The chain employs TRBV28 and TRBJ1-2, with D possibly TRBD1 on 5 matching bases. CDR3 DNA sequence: TGTGCCAGCAGTCCCACTGCTGCAGGGACTTTCTATGGCTACACCTTC. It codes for CASSPTAAGTFYGYTF.